This is a list of T cell receptor beta chains from one sample in a study of vaccination and CD4 T cells after COVID-19. TCRdb itself ran the PCR reads through MiXCR, one entry per CDR3 protein. The top ten clones hold 20% of a sample with around 15,000 distinct CDR3 sequences, roughly 50% of them seen once. Antigens for these TCRs are unknown. This specimen consisted of CD4+ T cells from blood, cultured in vitro, obtained about 7 months after SARS-CoV-2 vaccination. These receptors were collected from a human donor who had recovered from COVID-19. Each CDR3 is given with its conserved first and last residue. A D gene is named only where the DNA matches it firmly. Clone size is stated in some rows and not others, as once, few, many or a class when expanded.

j_call	d_call	clone_size	v_call	cdr3_nt	cdr3_aa
TRBJ2-2	TRBD2	NA	TRBV7-7	TGTGCTAGCAGCCGCGGGGGGCCCTACACCGGGGAGCTGTTTTTT	CASSRGGPYTGELFF
TRBJ2-1	TRBD1	few	TRBV20-1	TGCAGTGCCGCGGACAGGGGGGTCAATGAGCAGTTCTTC	CSAADRGVNEQFF
TRBJ2-7	NA	NA	TRBV10-3	TGTGCCATCAGCCCGCAGAGCTCCTACGAGCAGTACTTC	CAISPQSSYEQYF
TRBJ1-5	NA	NA	TRBV6-1	TGTGCCAGCAGTGAAGCAGAGGGGTATCGGCCCCAGCATTTT	CASSEAEGYRPQHF
TRBJ1-5	NA	NA	TRBV21-1	TGTGCCAGCCACATGGGGGGGACCAGCAATCAGCCCCAGCATTTT	CASHMGGTSNQPQHF
TRBJ1-5	NA	NA	TRBV4-3	TGCGCCAGCAGCCAAGAGGTGTTTAGCAATCAGCCCCAGCATTTT	CASSQEVFSNQPQHF
TRBJ1-5	TRBD1	few	TRBV20-1	TGCAGTGCTTCAGACAGGGGAAGCAATCAGCCCCAGCATTTT	CSASDRGSNQPQHF
TRBJ2-3	TRBD1	NA	TRBV10-1	TGCGCCAGCAGTGAGGGGACAGGTAAAACAGATACGCAGTATTTT	CASSEGTGKTDTQYF
TRBJ2-1	NA	few	TRBV20-1	TGCAGTGCTAGAGATTCCGAGGGAGTCCACAATGAGCAGTTCTTC	CSARDSEGVHNEQFF
TRBJ2-5	TRBD2	few	TRBV20-1	TGCAGTGCCGATGCGTTTCTAGCGGGAGATCAGGAGACCCAGTACTTC	CSADAFLAGDQETQYF
TRBJ1-2	NA	NA	TRBV20-1	TGCAGTGCTAGAGATTCGGCAGCTTCTATCTATGGCTACACCTTC	CSARDSAASIYGYTF
TRBJ1-2	TRBD1	NA	TRBV6-5	TGTGCCAGCAGTTATGGAATGACAGGGAACTATGGCTACACCTTC	CASSYGMTGNYGYTF
TRBJ2-1	NA	NA	TRBV27	TGTGCCAGCACAGACGTGACTAGTAACAATGAGCAGTTCTTC	CASTDVTSNNEQFF
TRBJ2-1	TRBD2	NA	TRBV7-2	TGTGCCAGCAGCTCGGGAGCGGGGGAAAGTGAGCAGTTCTTC	CASSSGAGESEQFF
TRBJ2-1	NA	NA	TRBV7-9	TGTGCCAGCAGCTTAAGCGGCTACAATGAGCAGTTCTTC	CASSLSGYNEQFF
TRBJ1-5	NA	few	TRBV6-1	TGTGCCAGCAGTGAATTAGGGGGATCAGGTAGTCAGCCCCAGCATTTT	CASSELGGSGSQPQHF
TRBJ2-3	TRBD2	few	TRBV7-3	TGTGCCAGCAGCCGACTAGCGGGAGGTTCAGATACGCAGTATTTT	CASSRLAGGSDTQYF
TRBJ2-3	TRBD2	NA	TRBV7-8	TGTGCCAGCAGCTTCCTCTCTAGCGGCTTCGATACGCAGTATTTT	CASSFLSSGFDTQYF
TRBJ1-5	NA	NA	TRBV28	TGTGCCAGCAGTTTATTGACGACCTCGGGAAATCAGCCCCAGCATTTT	CASSLLTTSGNQPQHF
TRBJ2-5	TRBD1	NA	TRBV11-2	TGTGCCAGCAGCGGACAGGGACAGACAATCGGGACCCAGTACTTC	CASSGQGQTIGTQYF
TRBJ2-5	NA	few	TRBV20-1	TGCAGTGCTAGAGACTCCGGGACGCAAGAGACCCAGTACTTC	CSARDSGTQETQYF
TRBJ2-5	NA	NA	TRBV7-9	TGTGCCAGCAGCTTATTTGGCGGCAGCCCCAGCCAAGAGACCCAGTACTTC	CASSLFGGSPSQETQYF
TRBJ1-2	TRBD1	few	TRBV20-1	TGCAGTGCTAGAGATGACAGGGTGCAGGATTGGGGCTATGGCTACACCTTC	CSARDDRVQDWGYGYTF
TRBJ2-6	TRBD1	NA	TRBV5-1	TGCGCCAGCACCTTCCGGGACAGGGGGGCTGGGGCCAACGTCCTGACTTTC	CASTFRDRGAGANVLTF
TRBJ1-1	NA	NA	TRBV20-1	TGCAGTGCAACGGGACGGCGGATTGAAGCTTTCTTT	CSATGRRIEAFF
TRBJ2-7	NA	NA	TRBV4-1	TGCGCCAGCAGCCATTTGCAGGCCCCCTACGAGCAGTACTTC	CASSHLQAPYEQYF
TRBJ1-2	NA	few	TRBV24-1	TGTGCCACCAGTGATGCGACAGCCAAATCTTTCTATGGCTACACCTTC	CATSDATAKSFYGYTF
TRBJ2-1	NA	NA	TRBV7-2	TGTGCCAGCAGCCAACAGGTTTCAAACAATGAGCAGTTCTTC	CASSQQVSNNEQFF
TRBJ1-1	NA	NA	TRBV5-1	TGCGCCAGCAGCTTGCGGACTGGGAGCACTGAAGCTTTCTTT	CASSLRTGSTEAFF
TRBJ1-1	NA	NA	TRBV6-1	TGTGCCAGCAGTGGTTGGGGGGACACTGAAGCTTTCTTT	CASSGWGDTEAFF
TRBJ2-7	NA	few	TRBV6-5	TGTGCCAGCAGTTTAACTGACAGTTACTCCTACGAGCAGTACTTC	CASSLTDSYSYEQYF
TRBJ1-2	TRBD1	NA	TRBV6-1	TGTGCCAGCTCAGGGGGGAGGGGAAGGGGCTATGGCTACACCTTC	CASSGGRGRGYGYTF
TRBJ2-2	TRBD2	NA	TRBV6-1	TGTGCCAGCAGCATTAGCGGGAGTCCCTACACCGGGGAGCTGTTTTTT	CASSISGSPYTGELFF
TRBJ1-5	NA	NA	TRBV11-1	TGTGCCAGCAGGTCGGAGACAGGTCGATCCTATAGCAATCAGCCCCAGCATTTT	CASRSETGRSYSNQPQHF
TRBJ1-1	NA	NA	TRBV7-9	TGTGCCAGCAGCTTAAACAGGGAGGACACTGAAGCTTTCTTT	CASSLNREDTEAFF
TRBJ2-5	TRBD2	few	TRBV7-9	TGTGCCAGCAGCCCAAATTACGGGACTAGAGCCCCGAGGACCCAGTACTTC	CASSPNYGTRAPRTQYF
TRBJ2-1	NA	NA	TRBV20-1	TGCAGTGGCCGAAGCGGAAGCTCCTACAATGAGCAGTTCTTC	CSGRSGSSYNEQFF
TRBJ2-2	TRBD2	NA	TRBV20-1	TGCAGTGCTAGTGGTGGTCGGGGGGTCAACACCGGGGAGCTGTTTTTT	CSASGGRGVNTGELFF
TRBJ2-1	NA	few	TRBV7-9	TGTGCCAGCAGCCCTGCTCCAGGCAGCGGTTCCTACAATGAGCAGTTCTTC	CASSPAPGSGSYNEQFF
TRBJ2-5	TRBD2	many	TRBV20-1	TGCAGTGCTCCAACCTTTCTCGGGACTAGCGGGAGTGAGACCCAGTACTTC	CSAPTFLGTSGSETQYF
TRBJ2-5	NA	few	TRBV5-4	TGTGCCAGCAGCTCCCGTAGGGGGGAAGAGACCCAGTACTTC	CASSSRRGEETQYF
TRBJ1-6	TRBD1	few	TRBV28	TGTCATAGACAGGGAAGGGGCCCCCTCCACTTT	CHRQGRGPLHF
TRBJ2-3	TRBD1	few	TRBV20-1	TGCAGTGCTACCAAGGACAGGGTGATGTCAGATACGCAGTATTTT	CSATKDRVMSDTQYF
TRBJ2-7	TRBD1	NA	TRBV5-1	TGCGCCAGCAGCCCAACAGGGGCGGGCTACGAGCAGTACTTC	CASSPTGAGYEQYF
TRBJ2-5	NA	few	TRBV7-2	TGTGCCAGCAGGGGGAGATTAGACCAAGAGACCCAGTACTTC	CASRGRLDQETQYF
TRBJ2-3	TRBD2	few	TRBV20-1	TGCAGTGCTAGATTGGGAGGGGGCACAGATACGCAGTATTTT	CSARLGGGTDTQYF
TRBJ2-5	NA	NA	TRBV7-9	TGTGCCAGCACCCAGGGTACAGGTGTAGGAGGAGAGACCCAGTACTTC	CASTQGTGVGGETQYF
TRBJ1-6	NA	NA	TRBV20-1	TGCAGTGCTAGAGAAGACAGTAATTCACCCCTCCACTTT	CSAREDSNSPLHF
TRBJ2-5	NA	NA	TRBV11-2	TGTGCCAGCAGCCGGGGTTTAGAGACCCAGTACTTC	CASSRGLETQYF
TRBJ2-3	TRBD1	NA	TRBV15	TGTGCCACCAGCGGACCCGGGACAGCTAGCACAGATACGCAGTATTTT	CATSGPGTASTDTQYF
TRBJ2-1	TRBD2	medium-sized	TRBV7-6	TGTGCCAGCAGCATCACCCGGACTAGCGGGGGGCGGCAGTTCTTC	CASSITRTSGGRQFF
TRBJ1-1	NA	NA	TRBV4-2	TGTGCCAGCAGCCCAGGAAATGGAGGGTGGACTGAAGCTTTCTTT	CASSPGNGGWTEAFF
TRBJ1-2	NA	medium-sized	TRBV6-1	TGTGCCAGCGGGAAAGGTACAGGGAACTATGGCTACACCTTC	CASGKGTGNYGYTF